A single sample gave rise to the 10 T cell receptor beta chains below, sequenced in a study of blood T cell repertoires in COVID-19. Repertoires were generated with immunoSEQ multiplex PCR, while TCRdb's copy carries only in-frame clones and drops some. The sample includes 300,000 to 400,000 clones, about 87% of them seen just once. What was sequenced was peripheral blood. The receptors here all came from a woman aged 55-70 years with COVID-19, enrolled during active disease.

The V and J genes are TRBV2 and TRBJ1-4; 7 bases are shared with TRBD1. The trim removed 5 bases at V and 7 bases at J, leaving 4 bases unmatched. Germline V CDR1 and CDR2: SNHLY, FYNNEI. The CDR3 contains 13 residues. Here the CDR3 DNA reads TGTGCCAGCAGTAGGGGGCAGGGTGAAAAACTGTTTTTT. Translating it yields CASSRGQGEKLFF.

This clone was observed a few times. This rearrangement joins TRBV20-1 to TRBJ2-7; D is undetermined. The V and J ends lost 3 bases and 3 bases respectively, with 15 bases between them. This CDR3 is 14 amino acids long. Germline assignment: CDR1 DFQATT and CDR2 SNEGSKA (reference sequence). The CDR3 DNA reads as TGCAGTGCTAGTCTCGCAGGCCTCCTCTACGAGCAGTACTTC. It translates to CSASLAGLLYEQYF.

This chain joins TRBV10-2 and TRBJ2-3, with a possible D match to TRBD2 (7 bases). The CDR3 has 14 residues. The V end was cut by 3 bases, the J end by 3 bases, with 10 bases between. Looked up from germline, CDR1 is WSHSY and CDR2 is SAAADI. CDR3 sequence (DNA): TGCGCCAGCAGTGATAGGGGGGGGACAGATACGCAGTATTTT. It encodes CASSDRGGTDTQYF.

This clone has just a few counts. The rearrangement joins TRBV15 to TRBJ2-1; 10 nucleotides agree with TRBD2. The V and J ends lost 6 bases and 8 bases, in that order; junction bases with no gene match: 10. CDR1 is LNHNV, CDR2 YYDKDF, per germline (reference sequence). This CDR3 spans 15 amino acids. Here the CDR3 reads CATRSGAGGPYEQFF. For the CDR3, the DNA is TGTGCCACCAGGAGTGGAGCGGGGGGGCCCTATGAGCAGTTCTTC.

The chain carries TRBV27 and TRBJ1-5; 7 nucleotides line up with TRBD1. The V gene's germline CDR1 is MNHEY and CDR2 SMNVEV (reference sequence). The CDR3 sequence is 16 residues long. V lost 4 bases, J lost 1 base, and 7 bases stayed unmatched. The CDR3 bases are TGTGCCAGCAGTTCGAGGGGGCGGAAGAGCAATCAGCCCCAGCATTTT. This encodes CASSSRGRKSNQPQHF.

The chain uses TRBV5-1 and TRBJ1-1; D may be TRBD1 (6 bases). The V gene lost 1 base and the J gene lost 6 bases, with 10 bases spanning the gap. The CDR3 contains 13 residues. CDR1 is SGHRS, CDR2 YFSETQ, per germline. CDR3 residues: CASSLTGIPEAFF. Written as DNA, the CDR3 is TGCGCCAGCAGCTTGACAGGGATCCCTGAAGCTTTCTTT. The variable domain in full, completed from reference TRBV5-1 and TRBJ1-1, reads KAGVTQTPRYLIKTRGQQVTLSCSPISGHRSVSWYQQTPGQGLQFLFEYFSETQRNKGNFPGRFSGRQFSNSRSEMNVSTLELGDSALYLCASSLTGIPEAFFGQGTRLTVV.

Turning to this clone: The junction does not match germline at one end; this may be a read error. The chain combines TRBV7-7 with TRBJ2-1; 9 bases match TRBD1. Germline CDR1 and CDR2: SSHAT and FNYEAQ (reference sequence). This CDR3 has 14 residues. Here the CDR3 reads CASSPLTGGNEQFF. CDR3 coding DNA: TGTGCTAGCAGCCCTTTGACAGGGGGCAATGAGCAGTTCTTC.

This clone has just one count. This sequence joins TRBV5-5 and TRBJ1-1; no clear D. The germline V gene has CDR1 SGHKS and CDR2 YYEKEE (reference sequence). CDR3 length: 13 residues. Trimming cost V 0 bases and J 2 bases, with 5 bases left between them. The CDR3 sequence is CASSLVVNTEAFF. As DNA, the CDR3 is TGTGCCAGCAGCTTGGTAGTTAACACTGAAGCTTTCTTT.

The genes are TRBV11-2 and TRBJ2-1; 11 bases line up with TRBD2. The CDR3 has 15 amino acids. In germline, CDR1 is SGHAT, CDR2 FQNNGV. The ends lost 1 base at V and 8 bases at J; junction bases unmatched: 4. The CDR3 is CASSLVGSGGDEQFF. As DNA, the CDR3 is TGTGCCAGCAGCTTAGTGGGTAGCGGGGGGGATGAGCAGTTCTTC.

The J gene is TRBJ1-2, the V gene TRBV29-1, with 8 bases fitting TRBD1. Per the germline V gene, CDR1 is SQVTM and CDR2 is ANQGSEA. This CDR3 region has 12 residues. V lost 4 bases and J lost 8; bases outside the gene matches: 6. CDR3 loop: CSVAQGAEGYTF. CDR3 sequence (DNA): TGCAGCGTTGCTCAGGGGGCGGAAGGCTACACCTTC.